One sample yielded the 8 T cell receptor beta chains listed below, sequenced in a study of shared clonotypes between healthy human individuals. In the naive CD8 group, cells lacked CD45RO and were positively selected for CCR7, so terminally differentiated effector memory CD45RA+ cells were left out. TCRdb keeps only in-frame clones here, not all; method: immunoSEQ multiplex PCR. The sample lists about 2.1 million clones, about 93% seen once, with 1.5% to 2% in the top ten. Source material: naive CD8+ T cells from PBMCs. All receptors come from a man aged 18 to 29 in good health. Some clones in this sample may be carry-over from other donors' samples.

V usage is TRBV9 and J usage is TRBJ2-5; TRBD1 might be the D (6 bases). Trimming stripped 0 bases from V and 5 bases from J, with 14 bases between. The length of the CDR3 is 15 residues. Germline V gene lookup returns CDR1 SGDLS and CDR2 YYNGEE. Here the CDR3 DNA reads TGTGCCAGCAGCGTAGATGGGGGCTCCGGGGAGACCCAGTACTTC. Its translation is CASSVDGGSGETQYF.

This chain connects TRBV5-1 to TRBJ2-7; 7 bases match TRBD1. With V trimmed by 2 bases and J by 3 bases, 5 bases remained unmatched. Germline V gene lookup returns CDR1 SGHRS and CDR2 YFSETQ. This CDR3 is built from 14 residues. The CDR3 spells CASSLGGRDYEQYF. CDR3 coding DNA: TGCGCCAGCAGCTTAGGGGGCAGGGACTACGAGCAGTACTTC. Filled out from reference TRBV5-1 and TRBJ2-7, the complete variable domain reads KAGVTQTPRYLIKTRGQQVTLSCSPISGHRSVSWYQQTPGQGLQFLFEYFSETQRNKGNFPGRFSGRQFSNSRSEMNVSTLELGDSALYLCASSLGGRDYEQYFGPGTRLTVT.

The CDR3 loop reads CATPELVYHQETQYF. The DNA of the CDR3 is TGTGCCACCCCCGAACTGGTGTACCACCAAGAGACCCAGTACTTC. The chain combines TRBV19 with TRBJ2-5; D call uncertain. Germline V gene data show CDR1 as LNHDA and CDR2 as SQIVND (reference sequence). The CDR3 length is 15 residues. Trimming removed 10 bases from V and 0 bases from J, with 18 bases in between.

The V call is TRBV6-1, the J call TRBJ2-2, with 7 bases lining up with TRBD2. The CDR3 length is 15 residues. CDR1 is MNHNS, CDR2 SASEGT, per germline. Trimming removed 5 bases from V and 3 bases from J; junction bases left unmatched: 6. The CDR3 loop is CASSLGREDTGELFF. The CDR3 nucleotides read TGTGCCAGCAGTCTGGGGAGGGAGGACACCGGGGAGCTGTTTTTT.

The chain recombines TRBV4-1 with TRBJ1-1; no reliable D call. The ends were cut back, 1 base at V and 10 bases at J, with 10 bases in the middle. Germline V gene data show CDR1 as MGHRA and CDR2 as YSYEKL. The CDR3 consists of 12 residues. This CDR3 reads CASSQAPFGAFF. CDR3 bases: TGCGCCAGCAGCCAAGCTCCATTCGGAGCTTTCTTT.

As concerns this clone: In the same sample, other DNA sequences code for this CDR3. This CDR3 reads CASSFSGSGSYEQYF. The CDR3, as DNA: TGTGCCAGCAGCTTTTCGGGTAGCGGGTCCTACGAGCAGTACTTC. The chain recombines TRBV11-2 with TRBJ2-7; TRBD2 matches at 7 bases. Germline lookup yields CDR1 SGHAT and CDR2 FQNNGV. J lost 1 base, V lost 3 bases, and 6 bases had no gene match. CDR3 length: 15 residues.

The chain combines TRBV7-9 with TRBJ2-3; 10 positions agree with TRBD1. Germline loops: CDR1 SEHNR, CDR2 FQNEAQ (reference sequence). V trimming: 3 bases; J trimming: 5 bases; junction bases outside the gene matches: 11. The CDR3 contains 17 residues. DNA for the CDR3: TGTGCCAGCAGCTTTAGACCGGGACAGGGGCACGGAGATACGCAGTATTTT. Amino acids: CASSFRPGQGHGDTQYF.

The chain carries TRBV2 and TRBJ1-2; 7 nucleotides align to TRBD1. Trimming cost V 6 bases and J 4 bases; bases outside gene matches: 11. This CDR3 is built from 15 residues. CDR1 SNHLY and CDR2 FYNNEI come from the germline V gene. The DNA for the CDR3 is TGTGCCAGCAGAGGGGACAGCTATGTATTCTATGGCTACACCTTC. Its protein is CASRGDSYVFYGYTF.